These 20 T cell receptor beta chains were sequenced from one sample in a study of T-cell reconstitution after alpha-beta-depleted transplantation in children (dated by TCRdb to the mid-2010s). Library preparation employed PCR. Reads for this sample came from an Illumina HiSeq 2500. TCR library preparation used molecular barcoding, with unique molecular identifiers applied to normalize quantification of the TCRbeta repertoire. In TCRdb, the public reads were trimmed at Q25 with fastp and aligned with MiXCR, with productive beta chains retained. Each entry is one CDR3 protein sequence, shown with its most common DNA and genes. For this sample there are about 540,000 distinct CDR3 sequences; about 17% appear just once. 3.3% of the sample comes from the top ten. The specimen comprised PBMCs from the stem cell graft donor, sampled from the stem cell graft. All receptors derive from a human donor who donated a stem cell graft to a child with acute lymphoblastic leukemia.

The CDR3 region is CASSPRAGYTEAFF. CDR3 DNA: TGTGCCAGCAGCCCAAGGGCAGGGTACACTGAAGCTTTCTTT. The chain employs TRBV7-9 and TRBJ1-1, with a possible D match to TRBD1 (5 bases). Trimming shortened V by 5 bases and J by 3 bases, and 13 bases separated the two germline ends. CDR1 SEHNR and CDR2 FQNEAQ come from the germline V gene (reference sequence). CDR3 length: 14 amino acids. The full variable domain, completed using reference TRBV7-9 and TRBJ1-1, is DTGVSQNPRHKITKRGQNVTFRCDPISEHNRLYWYRQTLGQGPEFLTYFQNEAQLEKSRLLSDRFSAERPKGSFSTLEIQRTEQGDSAMYLCASSPRAGYTEAFFGQGTRLTVV.

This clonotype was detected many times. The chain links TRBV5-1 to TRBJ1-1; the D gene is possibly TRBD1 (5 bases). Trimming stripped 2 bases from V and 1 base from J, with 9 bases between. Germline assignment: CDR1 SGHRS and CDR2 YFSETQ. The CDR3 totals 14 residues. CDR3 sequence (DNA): TGCGCCAGCAGCTTCCTAGGGGCGAACACTGAAGCTTTCTTT. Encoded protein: CASSFLGANTEAFF.

CDR3 bases: TGCGCCAGCAGCCAAGCGCATCGGGAGACCAACGAGCAGTACTTC. Its protein product is CASSQAHRETNEQYF. The genes are TRBV4-1 and TRBJ2-7, with D possibly TRBD2 on 6 matching bases. Trimming took off 1 base at V and 5 bases at J, with 15 bases between the two ends. The CDR3 is made up of 15 amino acids. Germline V lookup: CDR1 MGHRA, CDR2 YSYEKL.

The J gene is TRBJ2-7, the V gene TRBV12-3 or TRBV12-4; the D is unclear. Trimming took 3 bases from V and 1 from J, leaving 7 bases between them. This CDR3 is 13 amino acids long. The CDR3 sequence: CASSFIGSYEQYF. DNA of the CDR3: TGTGCCAGCAGTTTTATAGGGTCCTACGAGCAGTACTTC.

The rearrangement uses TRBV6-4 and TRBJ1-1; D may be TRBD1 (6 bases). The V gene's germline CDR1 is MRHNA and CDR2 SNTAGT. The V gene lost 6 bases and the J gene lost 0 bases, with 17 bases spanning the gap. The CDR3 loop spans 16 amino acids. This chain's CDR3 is CASRVRQAIMNTEAFF. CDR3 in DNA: TGTGCCAGCAGGGTGAGACAGGCGATTATGAACACTGAAGCTTTCTTT.

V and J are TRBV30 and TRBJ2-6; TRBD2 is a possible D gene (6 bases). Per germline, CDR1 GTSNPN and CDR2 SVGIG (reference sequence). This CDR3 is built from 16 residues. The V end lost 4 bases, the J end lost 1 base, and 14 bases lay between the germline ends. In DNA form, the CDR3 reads TGTGCCTGGACCCGAGGCGGGGCGTCTGGGGCCAACGTCCTGACTTTC. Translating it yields CAWTRGGASGANVLTF.

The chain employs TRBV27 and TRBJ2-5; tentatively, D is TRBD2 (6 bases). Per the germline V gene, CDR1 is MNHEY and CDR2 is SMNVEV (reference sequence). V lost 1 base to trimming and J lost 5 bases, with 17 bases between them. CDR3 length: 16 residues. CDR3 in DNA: TGTGCCAGCAGTTTATACGGCGGGGCCCAGCCTGAGACCCAGTACTTC. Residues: CASSLYGGAQPETQYF.

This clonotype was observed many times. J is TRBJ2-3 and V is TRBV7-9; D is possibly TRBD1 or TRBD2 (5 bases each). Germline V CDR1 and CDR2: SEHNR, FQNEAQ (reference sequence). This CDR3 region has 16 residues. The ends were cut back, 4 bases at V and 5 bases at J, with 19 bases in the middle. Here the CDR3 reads CASSSNRVGPQDTQYF. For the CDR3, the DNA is TGTGCCAGCAGCTCCAACCGTGTGGGACCCCAAGATACGCAGTATTTT.

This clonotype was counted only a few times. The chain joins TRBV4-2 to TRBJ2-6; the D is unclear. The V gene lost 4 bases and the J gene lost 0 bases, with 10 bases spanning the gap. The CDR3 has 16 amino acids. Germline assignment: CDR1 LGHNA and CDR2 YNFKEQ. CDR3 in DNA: TGTGCCAGCAGCCTCGCACGGAGCTCTGGGGCCAACGTCCTGACTTTC. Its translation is CASSLARSSGANVLTF.

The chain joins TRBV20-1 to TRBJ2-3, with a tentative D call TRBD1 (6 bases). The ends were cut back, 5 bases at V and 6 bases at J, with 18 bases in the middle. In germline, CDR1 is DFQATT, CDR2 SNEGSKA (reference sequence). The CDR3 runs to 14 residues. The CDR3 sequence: CSAGPQGSGDTQYF. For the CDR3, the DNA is TGCAGTGCTGGGCCGCAGGGGAGTGGGGATACGCAGTATTTT.

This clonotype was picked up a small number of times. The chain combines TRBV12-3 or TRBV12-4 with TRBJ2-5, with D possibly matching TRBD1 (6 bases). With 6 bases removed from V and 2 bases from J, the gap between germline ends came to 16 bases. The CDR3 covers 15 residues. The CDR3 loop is CASRQDSYKQETQYF. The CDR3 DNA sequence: TGTGCCAGCAGACAGGACAGCTACAAGCAAGAGACCCAGTACTTC.

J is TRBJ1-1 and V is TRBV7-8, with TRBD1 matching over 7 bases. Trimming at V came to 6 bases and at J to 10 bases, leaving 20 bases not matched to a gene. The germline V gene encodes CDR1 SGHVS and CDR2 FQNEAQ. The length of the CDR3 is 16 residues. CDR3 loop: CASRAPYGGRGNSAFF. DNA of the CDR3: TGTGCCAGCAGGGCGCCCTATGGAGGCAGGGGGAATTCAGCTTTCTTT.

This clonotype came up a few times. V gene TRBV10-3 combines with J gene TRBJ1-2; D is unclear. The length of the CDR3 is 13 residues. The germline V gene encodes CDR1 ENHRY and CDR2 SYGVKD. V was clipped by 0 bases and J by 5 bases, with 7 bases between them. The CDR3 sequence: CAISESTVYGYTF. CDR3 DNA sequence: TGTGCCATCAGTGAGTCTACAGTGTATGGCTACACCTTC.

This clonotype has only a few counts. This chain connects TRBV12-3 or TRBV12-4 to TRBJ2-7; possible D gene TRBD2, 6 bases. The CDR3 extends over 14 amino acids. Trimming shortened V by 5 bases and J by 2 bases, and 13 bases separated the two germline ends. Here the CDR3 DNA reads TGTGCCAGCAGTCGGGAGCAAAGTCCCTACGAGCAGTACTTC. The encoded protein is CASSREQSPYEQYF.

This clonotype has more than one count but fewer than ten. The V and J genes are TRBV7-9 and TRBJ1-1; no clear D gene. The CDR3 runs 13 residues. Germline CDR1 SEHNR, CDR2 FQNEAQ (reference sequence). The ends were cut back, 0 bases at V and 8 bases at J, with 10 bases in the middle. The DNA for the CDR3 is TGTGCCAGCAGCTTAGCCTACGCACCCGAAGCTTTCTTT. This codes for CASSLAYAPEAFF.

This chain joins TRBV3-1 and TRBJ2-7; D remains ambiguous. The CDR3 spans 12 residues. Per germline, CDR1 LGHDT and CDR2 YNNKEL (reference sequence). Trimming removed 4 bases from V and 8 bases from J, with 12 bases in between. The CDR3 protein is CASSPSAEKQYF. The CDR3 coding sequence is TGTGCCAGCAGCCCCTCGGCGGAGAAGCAGTACTTC.

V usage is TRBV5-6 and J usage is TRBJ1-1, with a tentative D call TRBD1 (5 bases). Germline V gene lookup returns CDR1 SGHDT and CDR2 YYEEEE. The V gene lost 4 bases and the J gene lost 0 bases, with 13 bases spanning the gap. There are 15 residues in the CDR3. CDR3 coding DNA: TGTGCCAGCAGCCCAACCCGACAGATGAACACTGAAGCTTTCTTT. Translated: CASSPTRQMNTEAFF. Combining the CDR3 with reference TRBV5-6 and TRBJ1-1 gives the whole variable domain DAGVTQSPTHLIKTRGQQVTLRCSPKSGHDTVSWYQQALGQGPQFIFQYYEEEERQRGNFPDRFSGHQFPNYSSELNVNALLLGDSALYLCASSPTRQMNTEAFFGQGTRLTVV.

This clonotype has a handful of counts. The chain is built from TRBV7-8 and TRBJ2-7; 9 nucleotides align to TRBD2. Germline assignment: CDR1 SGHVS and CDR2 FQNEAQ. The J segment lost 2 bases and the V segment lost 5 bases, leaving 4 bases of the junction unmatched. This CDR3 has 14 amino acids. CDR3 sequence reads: CASSLSGRTYEQYF. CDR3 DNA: TGTGCCAGCAGCCTGAGCGGGAGGACCTACGAGCAGTACTTC.

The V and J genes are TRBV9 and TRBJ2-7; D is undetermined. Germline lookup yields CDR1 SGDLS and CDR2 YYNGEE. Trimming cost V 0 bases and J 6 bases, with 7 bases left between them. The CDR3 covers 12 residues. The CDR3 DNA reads TGTGCCAGCAGCGTAGGAGCTAGCGAGCAGTACTTC. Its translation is CASSVGASEQYF.

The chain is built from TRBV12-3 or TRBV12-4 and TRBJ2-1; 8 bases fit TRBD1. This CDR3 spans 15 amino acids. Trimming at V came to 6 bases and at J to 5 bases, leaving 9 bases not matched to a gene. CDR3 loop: CASRRTGIGNNEQFF. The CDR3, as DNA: TGTGCCAGCAGACGGACAGGGATTGGGAACAATGAGCAGTTCTTC.